These 8 T cell receptor beta chains were all obtained from the same sample, sequenced in a study of somatic mutations in cytotoxic T cells in rheumatoid arthritis. TCRdb's table, derived via immunoSEQ multiplex PCR, lists solely in-frame clones and lacks some. The sample holds approximately 14,000 clones, roughly 82% seen once. The sample taken for sequencing was CD8+ T cells sorted from blood. The receptors derive from an adult with rheumatoid arthritis.

The sample holds one count of this clone. CDR3 residues: CASSFGAGGENEQFF. CDR3 bases: TGTGCCAGCAGCTTTGGAGCGGGAGGGGAGAATGAGCAGTTCTTC. This chain uses TRBV5-6 with TRBJ2-1, with TRBD2 identical over 10 bases. There are 15 residues in the CDR3. Trimming removed 2 bases from V and 7 bases from J; junction bases left unmatched: 6. Germline lookup yields CDR1 SGHDT and CDR2 YYEEEE.

The CDR3 loop is CASSSQGGSEKLFF. CDR3 coding DNA: TGTGCCAGCAGCTCCCAGGGAGGGAGTGAAAAACTGTTTTTT. The chain employs TRBV7-2 and TRBJ1-4; D is possibly TRBD1 (5 bases). There are 14 residues in the CDR3. Trimming took off 4 bases at V and 7 bases at J, with 13 bases between the two ends. In germline, CDR1 is SGHTA, CDR2 FQGNSA.

V is TRBV12-5 and J is TRBJ1-1; D may be TRBD1 (5 bases). This CDR3 is 15 amino acids long. The ends were cut back, 4 bases at V and 1 base at J, with 13 bases in the middle. Per germline, CDR1 LGHNT and CDR2 FRNRAP. The DNA of the CDR3 is TGTGCTAGTGGTTATACCGACAGTTCGAACACTGAAGCTTTCTTT. It translates to CASGYTDSSNTEAFF.

The chain carries TRBV7-9 and TRBJ1-3; no clear D. The CDR3 consists of 14 residues. CDR1 and CDR2 from the germline V gene are SEHNR and FQNEAQ (reference sequence). V was cut by 7 bases and J by 4 bases, with 14 bases left in between. As DNA, the CDR3 is TGTGCCAGCACCAACGGATTAGGAGGAAACACCATATATTTT. Amino acid sequence: CASTNGLGGNTIYF.

The genes are TRBV5-1 and TRBJ2-1; tentative D call: TRBD1 (6 bases). V was cut by 6 bases and J by 6 bases, with 19 bases left in between. Germline CDR1 and CDR2: SGHRS and YFSETQ. The CDR3 runs to 15 residues. Written as DNA, the CDR3 is TGCGCCAGCACCGACCAGACAGGCCGCCCCAATGAGCAGTTCTTC. This encodes CASTDQTGRPNEQFF.

The chain recombines TRBV27 with TRBJ2-1; possibly TRBD1 or TRBD2 for D (5 bases each). The CDR3 runs 13 residues. The germline V gene has CDR1 MNHEY and CDR2 SMNVEV (reference sequence). V was shortened by 3 bases and J by 8 bases, with 11 bases between the two germline ends. CDR3 protein: CASSFPGRDEQFF. DNA of the CDR3: TGTGCCAGCAGTTTCCCAGGGCGGGATGAGCAGTTCTTC.

J is TRBJ1-1 and V is TRBV6-5, with TRBD1 as a possible D gene (5 bases). The CDR3 length is 15 residues. Trimming left V 0 bases short and J 5 bases short, with 13 bases between. Germline-derived CDR1 and CDR2 are MNHEY and SVGAGI. This chain's CDR3 is CASSYSKWGGTEAFF. The CDR3 DNA is TGTGCCAGCAGTTACTCGAAATGGGGCGGAACTGAAGCTTTCTTT.

V usage is TRBV10-2 and J usage is TRBJ1-5, with TRBD1 matching over 8 bases. The CDR3 consists of 19 residues. Looked up from germline, CDR1 is WSHSY and CDR2 is SAAADI. The V gene end was trimmed by 4 bases and the J gene end by 4 bases; junction bases not matched to a gene: 18. CDR3 residues: CASSGSKDRVILGNQPQHF. The CDR3 nucleotides read TGCGCCAGCAGTGGGTCGAAGGACAGGGTGATCCTAGGTAATCAGCCCCAGCATTTT.